Below, 10 T cell receptor beta chains from the same sample are listed, as sequenced in a study of T-cell reconstitution after alpha-beta-depleted transplantation in children. Unique molecular identifiers were incorporated when the TCRbeta library was constructed. TCRdb reprocessed the PCR reads via MiXCR and lists one record per CDR3 protein. Among around 140,000 distinct CDR3 sequences listed, about 8.8% were seen once. Sequencing was performed on PBMCs, mostly from graft donor cells, taken 180 days after TCRalphabeta/CD19-depleted stem cell transplant. The source is a female patient aged 2-15 years who had a stem cell transplant for congenital amegakaryocytic thrombocytopenia, so the T cells may come from the graft donor.

This clonotype was seen many times. The V and J genes are TRBV28 and TRBJ2-1; 11 bases agree with TRBD2. The CDR3 has 15 amino acids. CDR1 MDHEN and CDR2 SYDVKM come from the germline V gene. The V and J ends lost 6 bases and 5 bases, in that order; junction bases with no gene match: 6. DNA of the CDR3: TGTGCCAGCAGGCCCGGACTAGCGGGTAACAATGAGCAGTTCTTC. Its translation: CASRPGLAGNNEQFF. The full variable domain, its missing parts supplied by reference TRBV28 and TRBJ2-1, is DVKVTQSSRYLVKRTGEKVFLECVQDMDHENMFWYRQDPGLGLRLIYFSYDVKMKEKGDIPEGYSVSREKKERFSLILESASTNQTSMYLCASRPGLAGNNEQFFGPGTRLTVL.

The chain is built from TRBV20-1 and TRBJ2-1; TRBD2 might be the D (6 bases). CDR1 and CDR2 from the germline V gene are DFQATT and SNEGSKA (reference sequence). The germline V and J ends were trimmed by 1 base and 7 bases, with 17 bases remaining between them. This CDR3 region has 15 residues. The DNA of the CDR3 is TGCAGTGCTAGAGCCGGGACTTCCACAGGTAATGAGCAGTTCTTC. Protein sequence: CSARAGTSTGNEQFF.

There are a few counts of this clonotype. This chain connects TRBV2 to TRBJ2-1; perhaps TRBD2 as D (6 bases). CDR1 SNHLY and CDR2 FYNNEI come from the germline V gene. V was trimmed by 6 bases and J by 3 bases, leaving 12 bases between them. The CDR3 runs to 14 residues. CDR3 sequence: CASSDWGDYNEQFF. The DNA of the CDR3 is TGTGCCAGCAGCGACTGGGGGGACTACAATGAGCAGTTCTTC. The full variable domain, completed using reference TRBV2 and TRBJ2-1, is EPEVTQTPSHQVTQMGQEVILRCVPISNHLYFYWYRQILGQKVEFLVSFYNNEISEKSEIFDDQFSVERPDGSNFTLKIRSTKLEDSAMYFCASSDWGDYNEQFFGPGTRLTVL.

The J gene is TRBJ2-3, the V gene TRBV5-4, with TRBD2 matching 9 bases. Trimming removed 4 bases from V and 2 bases from J; junction bases left unmatched: 5. Germline V gene lookup returns CDR1 SGHNT and CDR2 YYREEE (reference sequence). The CDR3 covers 15 residues. CDR3 DNA: TGTGCCAGCAGCGCGACTAGCGGATTCACAGATACGCAGTATTTT. Its protein product is CASSATSGFTDTQYF. The full variable domain, its missing parts supplied by reference TRBV5-4 and TRBJ2-3, is ETGVTQSPTHLIKTRGQQVTLRCSSQSGHNTVSWYQQALGQGPQFIFQYYREEENGRGNFPPRFSGLQFPNYSSELNVNALELDDSALYLCASSATSGFTDTQYFGPGTRLTVL.

This clonotype was counted ten times or more. This rearrangement joins TRBV4-1 to TRBJ2-3; 7 bases match TRBD1. The V gene's germline CDR1 is MGHRA and CDR2 YSYEKL. CDR3 size: 16 residues. The J segment lost 2 bases and the V segment lost 0 bases, leaving 5 bases of the junction unmatched. CDR3: CASSQEEQGTTDTQYF. CDR3 nucleotides: TGCGCCAGCAGCCAAGAGGAACAGGGGACCACAGATACGCAGTATTTT.

This clonotype was seen many times. The J gene is TRBJ1-2, the V gene TRBV7-2; TRBD1 matches 7 bases. This CDR3 has 13 residues. From germline, CDR1 is SGHTA and CDR2 FQGNSA. V dropped 0 bases and J dropped 7; count of bases not matched to a gene: 2. In DNA, the CDR3 is TGTGCCAGCAGCTTAGCAGGGGGCCGTGGCTACACCTTC. It specifies CASSLAGGRGYTF. The entire variable domain, with the rest obtained from reference TRBV7-2 and TRBJ1-2, is as follows: GAGVSQSPSNKVTEKGKDVELRCDPISGHTALYWYRQSLGQGLEFLIYFQGNSAPDKSGLPSDRFSAERTGGSVSTLTIQRTQQEDSAVYLCASSLAGGRGYTFGSGTRLTVV.

This clonotype was detected ten times or more. This chain connects TRBV20-1 to TRBJ1-1, with D maybe TRBD1 (5 bases). Germline values: CDR1 DFQATT, CDR2 SNEGSKA (reference sequence). Trimming left V 0 bases short and J 2 bases short, with 13 bases between. CDR3 length: 15 residues. The chain's CDR3 is CSARDARVFNTEAFF. DNA of the CDR3: TGCAGTGCTAGAGATGCCAGGGTCTTTAACACTGAAGCTTTCTTT.

This clonotype came up many times. The chain combines TRBV29-1 with TRBJ2-1; 9 positions match TRBD2. The CDR3 is 15 residues long. The J segment lost 3 bases and the V segment lost 6 bases, leaving 9 bases of the junction unmatched. Germline V lookup: CDR1 SQVTM, CDR2 ANQGSEA. The DNA of the CDR3 is TGCAGCGTCGGTGGTGGGACTAGCAGCTACAATGAGCAGTTCTTC. Amino acids: CSVGGGTSSYNEQFF.

About this clonotype itself: A much more abundant neighbour one base away suggests this may be a read error. J is TRBJ2-1 and V is TRBV6-1, with 8 nucleotides matching TRBD2. The CDR3 has 13 amino acids. Germline loops: CDR1 MNHNS, CDR2 SASEGT. Trimming cost V 8 bases and J 7 bases; bases outside gene matches: 7. CDR3 in amino acids: CASGGTRLNEQFF. For the CDR3, the DNA is TGTGCCAGCGGTGGGACTAGATTAAATGAGCAGTTCTTC.

This clonotype was detected many times. J is TRBJ1-3 and V is TRBV7-9, with D tentatively TRBD1 (6 bases). The germline CDR1 and CDR2 sequences are SEHNR and FQNEAQ (reference sequence). This CDR3 has 17 amino acids. Trimming cost V 6 bases and J 5 bases, with 23 bases left between them. CDR3 sequence reads: CASRPNRGGDYRNTIYF. CDR3 DNA sequence: TGTGCCAGCAGACCTAATAGGGGGGGCGACTATCGAAACACCATATATTTT.